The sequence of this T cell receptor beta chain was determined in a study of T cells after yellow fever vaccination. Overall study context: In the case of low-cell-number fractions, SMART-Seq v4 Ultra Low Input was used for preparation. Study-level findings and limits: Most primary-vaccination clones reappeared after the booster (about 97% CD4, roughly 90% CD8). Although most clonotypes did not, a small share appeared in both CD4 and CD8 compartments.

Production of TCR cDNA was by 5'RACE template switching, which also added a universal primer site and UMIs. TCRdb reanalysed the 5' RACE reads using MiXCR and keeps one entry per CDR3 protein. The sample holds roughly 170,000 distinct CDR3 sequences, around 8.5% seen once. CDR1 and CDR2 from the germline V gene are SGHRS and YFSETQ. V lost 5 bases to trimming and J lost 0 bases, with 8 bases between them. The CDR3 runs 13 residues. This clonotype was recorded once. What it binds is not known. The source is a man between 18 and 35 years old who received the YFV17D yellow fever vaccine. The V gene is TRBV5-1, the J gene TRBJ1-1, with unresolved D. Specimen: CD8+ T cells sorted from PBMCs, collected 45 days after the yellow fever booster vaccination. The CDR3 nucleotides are TGCGCCAGCAGATTCAATATGAACACTGAAGCTTTCTTT. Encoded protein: CASRFNMNTEAFF.